A single sample is the source of the 23 T cell receptor beta chains below, sequenced in a study of T-cell memory formation after mild COVID-19. TCRdb independently ran MiXCR on the 5' RACE reads; one entry per CDR3 protein. The sample comprises about 400,000 distinct CDR3 sequences, roughly a quarter of which are singletons, and approximately 14% rests with the top ten. Source material: PBMCs or a T cell subset sorted from them (not recorded which). These TCRs come from an adult woman who had mild COVID-19 (a few samples of this study predate the infection). Cell type and time point are not known.

This clonotype came up a few times. This chain links TRBV7-2 with TRBJ2-7; perhaps TRBD2 as D (5 bases). The germline gives CDR1 SGHTA, CDR2 FQGNSA. The CDR3 has 13 amino acids. Trimming took 5 bases from V and 6 from J, leaving 14 bases between them. CDR3 nucleotides: TGTGCCAGCAGCACTCTCTGGGAGCCCGAGCAGTACTTC. This sequence encodes CASSTLWEPEQYF.

This clonotype has only one observation. The rearrangement links TRBV12-3 or TRBV12-4 to TRBJ2-2; 9 positions agree with TRBD1. The V and J ends lost 5 bases and 6 bases, in that order; junction bases with no gene match: 10. The CDR3 has 16 residues. In DNA, the CDR3 is TGTGCCAGCAGTCTTCTTGGACAGGGGTTGGCCGGGGAGCTGTTTTTT. Its protein is CASSLLGQGLAGELFF.

This clonotype appeared a few times. The chain links TRBV3-1 to TRBJ1-5; the D is unclear. The CDR3 has 19 residues. The V and J ends lost 2 bases and 1 base respectively, with 21 bases between them. CDR1 and CDR2 (germline): LGHDT, YNNKEL (reference sequence). The CDR3 reads CASSQFSGVGLVSNQPQHF. The CDR3 nucleotides are TGTGCCAGCAGCCAATTCTCCGGGGTAGGGCTCGTGAGCAATCAGCCCCAGCATTTT.

The chain links TRBV12-3 or TRBV12-4 to TRBJ2-1, with 9 bases identical to TRBD1. The CDR3 extends over 14 amino acids. The ends lost 6 bases at V and 9 bases at J; junction bases unmatched: 9. The CDR3 nucleotides are TGTGCCAGCAGCTTCGGACAGGGGCGCATTGAGCAGTTCTTC. Its translation: CASSFGQGRIEQFF.

This clonotype occurred a few times. No conserved phenylalanine or tryptophan is present at the end of the CDR3, so a read error is the likely explanation. The chain has TRBV18 and TRBJ2-5; 14 nucleotides agree with TRBD2. After removal of 5 bases from V and 1 base from J, the junction contained 3 bases not matched to a gene. The CDR3 contains 16 residues. Germline V gene data show CDR1 as KGHSH and CDR2 as LQKENI. DNA for the CDR3: TGTGCCAGCTCAAGGGGACTAGCGGGAGTCCAAGAGACCCAGTACTCC. As protein: CASSRGLAGVQETQYS.

As for this clonotype: Germline is not matched at one junction end, which may reflect a read error. The V gene is TRBV4-1, the J gene TRBJ2-3, with 9 bases fitting TRBD2. CDR1 is MGHRA and CDR2 is YSYEKL in the germline V gene. The CDR3 runs 16 residues. The CDR3 loop is CAISQVAGAGTDTQYF. CDR3 DNA: TGCGCCATCAGCCAAGTAGCGGGGGCAGGGACAGATACGCAGTATTTT.

This clonotype came up a few times. The chain recombines TRBV6-1 with TRBJ2-7; D is possibly TRBD1 or TRBD2 (7 bases each). The germline CDR1 and CDR2 sequences are MNHNS and SASEGT. The CDR3 extends over 13 amino acids. V gave up 4 bases and J gave up 12 bases, with 19 bases separating them. The CDR3 reads CASSASGTEFRYF. The CDR3 DNA reads TGTGCCAGCAGTGCGAGCGGGACAGAATTCAGGTACTTC.

The chain carries TRBV29-1 and TRBJ2-7; D perhaps matches TRBD2 (6 bases). Germline loops: CDR1 SQVTM, CDR2 ANQGSEA. The CDR3 is made up of 11 amino acids. The CDR3 loop reads CSVLRYGTSYV. The DNA of the CDR3 is TGCAGCGTTCTTCGCTACGGGACTTCTTATGTC.

The chain carries TRBV24-1 and TRBJ2-3; D possibly corresponds to TRBD1 (5 bases). With 9 bases removed from V and 4 bases from J, the gap between germline ends came to 19 bases. Germline CDR1 reads KGHDR; CDR2 reads SFDVKD. The CDR3 consists of 15 residues. CDR3 region: CATPLNTRAADTQYF. The CDR3 DNA is TGTGCCACCCCCCTGAATACCAGGGCAGCAGATACGCAGTATTTT.

In the case of this clonotype: One junction end disagrees with the germline gene, perhaps due to a read error. CDR3 loop: CSASKLAGADTRYF. CDR3 DNA: TGCAGTGCTAGTAAACTAGCGGGGGCAGATACGCGGTATTTT. The V call is TRBV20-1, the J call TRBJ2-3; 11 bases map to TRBD2. Per the germline V gene, CDR1 is DFQATT and CDR2 is SNEGSKA (reference sequence). The CDR3 contains 14 residues.

The chain links TRBV29-1 to TRBJ2-1; the match to TRBD2 covers 12 bases. Per germline, CDR1 SQVTM and CDR2 ANQGSEA. Losses at the gene ends were 1 base for V and 9 bases for J; bases not matched to a gene: 7. The CDR3 totals 15 residues. CDR3 nucleotide sequence: TGCAGCGTTGAAGTTTCGACTAGCGGGAGCGGTGAGCAGTTCTTC. This sequence encodes CSVEVSTSGSGEQFF.

The rearrangement joins TRBV9 to TRBJ2-7; the D gene could be TRBD1 or TRBD2 (5 bases each). V shed 6 bases and J shed 6 bases, with 19 bases lying between them. In germline, CDR1 is SGDLS, CDR2 YYNGEE. The CDR3 is made up of 14 amino acids. Here the CDR3 reads CASTPGPARGEQYF. DNA of the CDR3: TGTGCCAGCACCCCGGGACCCGCAAGGGGCGAGCAGTACTTC.

This rearrangement joins TRBV7-2 to TRBJ2-7, with 7 bases that match TRBD2. From germline, CDR1 is SGHTA and CDR2 FQGNSA. V was clipped by 1 base and J by 3 bases; unmatched bases: 9. This CDR3 region has 16 residues. The CDR3 sequence is CASSLVTSEEVYEQYF. The CDR3, as DNA: TGTGCCAGCAGCTTAGTCACTAGCGAGGAGGTCTACGAGCAGTACTTC.

The rearrangement uses TRBV5-5 and TRBJ1-2; D might be TRBD1 (6 bases). Trimming took 2 bases from V and 6 from J, leaving 14 bases between them. The CDR3 runs to 14 residues. In germline, CDR1 is SGHKS, CDR2 YYEKEE (reference sequence). CDR3 coding DNA: TGTGCCAGCAGCTTTGGACAGAGGGCGGATGGCTACACCTTC. Its protein is CASSFGQRADGYTF.

This clonotype was counted between two and nine times. The V gene is TRBV5-1, the J gene TRBJ2-3; maybe TRBD2 (6 bases). Germline V lookup: CDR1 SGHRS, CDR2 YFSETQ. CDR3 length: 15 amino acids. Trimming removed 3 bases at V and 2 bases at J, with 13 bases between. CDR3 DNA sequence: TGCGCCAGCAGCTCCCCCGGGACTTCCACAGATACGCAGTATTTT. Translated: CASSSPGTSTDTQYF.

The gene calls are TRBV7-9 and TRBJ2-7, with no clear D. This CDR3 has 11 residues. The germline CDR1 and CDR2 sequences are SEHNR and FQNEAQ (reference sequence). V dropped 4 bases and J dropped 7 bases, with 8 bases sitting between them. CDR3 sequence: CASSWQWEQYF. For the CDR3, the DNA is TGTGCCAGCAGCTGGCAGTGGGAGCAGTACTTC.

This chain joins TRBV9 and TRBJ2-5, with TRBD2 identical over 10 bases. V was pared by 3 bases and J by 4 bases, with 3 bases of the junction left unmatched. The germline V gene has CDR1 SGDLS and CDR2 YYNGEE. The CDR3 runs 14 residues. The DNA for the CDR3 is TGTGCCAGCAGCGGAGCGGGGGGGTTAGAGACCCAGTACTTC. This codes for CASSGAGGLETQYF. Full variable domain (remainder filled in from reference TRBV9 and TRBJ2-5): DSGVTQTPKHLITATGQRVTLRCSPRSGDLSVYWYQQSLDQGLQFLIQYYNGEERAKGNILERFSAQQFPDLHSELNLSSLELGDSALYFCASSGAGGLETQYFGPGTRLLVL.

This clonotype came up a few times. The chain recombines TRBV24-1 with TRBJ2-1; 11 nucleotides agree with TRBD2. Trimming cost V 3 bases and J 8 bases; bases outside gene matches: 11. The CDR3 runs 17 residues. Germline V CDR1 and CDR2: KGHDR, SFDVKD. The CDR3 coding sequence is TGTGCCACCAGTGATACCCGCACTAGCGGGAGAACCGATGAGCAGTTCTTC. Protein product: CATSDTRTSGRTDEQFF.

There are a few counts of this clonotype. J is TRBJ2-2 and V is TRBV25-1; 7 nucleotides match TRBD1. This CDR3 contains 15 residues. V was pared by 5 bases and J by 0 bases, with 3 bases of the junction left unmatched. The germline CDR1 and CDR2 sequences are MGHDK and SYGVNS. CDR3 DNA: TGTGCCAGCAGTCGACAGGGCGCGAACACCGGGGAGCTGTTTTTT. This sequence encodes CASSRQGANTGELFF.

V usage is TRBV14 and J usage is TRBJ2-3, with D perhaps being TRBD1 or TRBD2 (5 bases each). CDR3 length: 16 amino acids. V dropped 3 bases and J dropped 0 bases, with 13 bases sitting between them. Looked up from germline, CDR1 is SGHDN and CDR2 is FVKESK. The CDR3 sequence is CASSQGTSLSTDTQYF. Written as DNA, the CDR3 is TGTGCCAGCAGCCAGGGGACCTCCCTTAGCACAGATACGCAGTATTTT.

This clonotype has a count of ten or more. This chain connects TRBV11-2 to TRBJ2-5, with TRBD2 identical over 14 bases. The CDR3 has 17 residues. V shed 4 bases, J shed 14 bases, and the junction held 18 bases outside the gene matches. CDR1 and CDR2 from the germline V gene are SGHAT and FQNNGV. CDR3 sequence: CASSSVAAGLAGETPYF. DNA for the CDR3: TGTGCCAGCAGCTCAGTGGCCGCGGGACTAGCGGGAGAAACCCCCTACTTC.

The rearrangement joins TRBV9 to TRBJ1-1, with D hard to call. The V end was cut by 3 bases, the J end by 1 base, with 13 bases between. Germline CDR1 is SGDLS and CDR2 is YYNGEE. CDR3 length equals 15 residues. In DNA, the CDR3 is TGTGCCAGCAGCGCCAGAGGGAATCAGAACACTGAAGCTTTCTTT. It encodes CASSARGNQNTEAFF.

This clonotype has only a few counts. This chain uses TRBV7-2 with TRBJ1-1; D gene ambiguous. The CDR3 runs to 14 residues. Per germline, CDR1 SGHTA and CDR2 FQGNSA. Between the trimmed V and J ends, which lost 6 bases and 1 base, there was a span of 12 bases. The CDR3 coding sequence is TGTGCCAGCAGGAAGGACGGCCGGAACACTGAAGCTTTCTTT. Its translation: CASRKDGRNTEAFF.